This T cell receptor (beta chain) was sequenced in a study of T cells after yellow fever vaccination. Study as a whole: With SMART-Seq v4 Ultra Low Input, the fractions containing low cell numbers were prepared.

Findings and caveats of the study: Primary-vaccination clones mostly resurfaced post-booster (just under 98% CD4, roughly 90% CD8). Repertoires obtained by FACS sorting could include abundant clonotypes that entered as contaminants from the bulk population.

This clonotype was seen ten or more times. No antigen is known for it. TCRdb re-called the 5' RACE reads with MiXCR, one entry per CDR3 protein. The sample lists around 100,000 distinct CDR3 sequences, roughly 8.9% seen once, with 25% in the top ten. The sequencing here drew on CD8+ T cells sorted from PBMCs, taken 45 days after the yellow fever booster vaccination. This sequence originates from a man aged 25 to 40 who received the YFV17D yellow fever vaccine.

The CDR3, as DNA: TGCGCCAGCAATTACAGACCGGGGGGCTCCTACGAGCAGTACTTC. Protein: CASNYRPGGSYEQYF. The chain joins TRBV5-1 to TRBJ2-7, with TRBD2 identical over 7 bases. Germline loops: CDR1 SGHRS, CDR2 YFSETQ. The CDR3 is made up of 15 amino acids. J was trimmed by 0 bases and V by 6 bases; bases with no gene match: 9.